What follows are 2 T cell receptor beta chains derived from one specimen sequenced in a study of T cell repertoires in cytomegalovirus infection. TCRdb passed the reads through MiXCR, listing each CDR3 protein once. The data hold more than 300,000 distinct CDR3 sequences, with nearly 35% observed a single time. These TCRs are of unknown antigen specificity. This specimen was cultured PBMCs, taken from culture after CMV antigen stimulation. The receptor source for this set is a human donor in good health (CMV status not recorded). Some clones in this sample may be carry-over from other donors' samples.

This clonotype was recorded a few times. The genes are TRBV6-5 and TRBJ1-1; D is perhaps TRBD1 (6 bases). Germline CDR1 is MNHEY and CDR2 is SVGAGI. Trimming pared 6 bases from V and 4 bases from J, leaving 15 bases between. The CDR3 runs to 14 residues. CDR3 DNA sequence: TGTGCCAGCAGCAAGGGGGATTGGGGCACTGAAGCTTTCTTT. This encodes CASSKGDWGTEAFF.

In DNA form, the CDR3 reads TGTGCCAGCAGTTTAGATAGCGGGTTTGAGACCCAGTACTTC. Protein sequence: CASSLDSGFETQYF. This chain uses TRBV12-3 or TRBV12-4 with TRBJ2-5, with 7 bases fitting TRBD2. V dropped 1 base and J dropped 5; count of bases not matched to a gene: 4. The CDR3 is made up of 14 amino acids.